This TCR beta chain derives from a study of shared clonotypes between healthy human individuals. Germline V lookup: CDR1 GTSNPN, CDR2 SVGIG (reference sequence). The CDR3 is 13 amino acids. V was pared by 3 bases and J by 1 base, with 9 bases between. TCRdb's table, derived via immunoSEQ multiplex PCR, lists solely in-frame clones and lacks some. Among more than 1.2 million clones listed, 98% were seen once. The clonotype comes from a man aged 30 to 45 in good health. This rearrangement joins TRBV30 to TRBJ1-1; no clear D. The sequenced sample consisted of naive CD4+ T cells sorted from blood. The subset denotes: CD45RA+ positively selected. The CDR3 coding sequence is TGTGCCTGGAGCCATTTAGAGAACACTGAAGCTTTCTTT. Translated, it gives CAWSHLENTEAFF.